This paragraph reports one TCR beta chain. As yet, its antigen is unknown. CDR1 is SGHVS and CDR2 is FQNEAQ in the germline V gene. Trimming pared 1 base from V and 6 bases from J, leaving 3 bases between. The CDR3 contains 12 residues. This sample stems from a study of CD8 T cells in ankylosing spondylitis. TCRdb redid the calling of the 5' RACE reads with MiXCR, one entry per CDR3 protein. Counted here are fewer than 200,000 distinct CDR3 sequences, 9.8% occurring once; the ten biggest clones make up approximately 16%. Study observations and caveats: Reports say disease-linked clones showed up significantly more in matched ankylosing spondylitis synovial fluid.

The TCR was taken from a female donor with ankylosing spondylitis or in good health (not recorded which). Sequencing input: blood, either unsorted or a sorted T cell fraction (not recorded which). The V and J genes are TRBV7-8 and TRBJ2-2; D gene uncertain. The CDR3 coding sequence is TGTGCCAGCAGCTTAGAGGCCGGGGAGCTGTTTTTT. Amino acids: CASSLEAGELFF.